Sequencing of this TCR beta chain was carried out in a study of T cell repertoires in cytomegalovirus infection. Study-level background: In the study, CMV epitopes included recently identified HLA-C-restricted and well-studied HLA-B-restricted ones. Study findings and constraints: Carriage of CMV together with the relevant HLA was identifiable through cumulative public TCR beta family frequency. HLA-C-restricted TCR beta clonotypes specific for CMV led the ex vivo response.

TCRdb redid the calling of the reads with MiXCR, one entry per CDR3 protein. The sample lists 110,000 or so distinct CDR3 sequences, 30% to 35% seen once, with more than 35% in the top ten. The CDR3 runs 14 residues. V lost 2 bases and J 4 bases, leaving 8 bases between the germline ends. CDR1 and CDR2 (germline): SEHNR, FQNEAQ (reference sequence). In regard to this clonotype: Its target is not known.

The material sequenced was CD8+ T cells from cultured PBMCs, taken from culture after CMV antigen stimulation. This chain joins TRBV7-9 and TRBJ2-2; a weak D match, TRBD1 (5 bases). This TCR was sampled from a human donor in good health (CMV status not recorded). Some clones in this sample may be carry-over from other donors' samples. The CDR3 sequence is CASSLRQSTGELFF. The CDR3 DNA reads as TGTGCCAGCAGCTTAAGACAGTCCACCGGGGAGCTGTTTTTT.